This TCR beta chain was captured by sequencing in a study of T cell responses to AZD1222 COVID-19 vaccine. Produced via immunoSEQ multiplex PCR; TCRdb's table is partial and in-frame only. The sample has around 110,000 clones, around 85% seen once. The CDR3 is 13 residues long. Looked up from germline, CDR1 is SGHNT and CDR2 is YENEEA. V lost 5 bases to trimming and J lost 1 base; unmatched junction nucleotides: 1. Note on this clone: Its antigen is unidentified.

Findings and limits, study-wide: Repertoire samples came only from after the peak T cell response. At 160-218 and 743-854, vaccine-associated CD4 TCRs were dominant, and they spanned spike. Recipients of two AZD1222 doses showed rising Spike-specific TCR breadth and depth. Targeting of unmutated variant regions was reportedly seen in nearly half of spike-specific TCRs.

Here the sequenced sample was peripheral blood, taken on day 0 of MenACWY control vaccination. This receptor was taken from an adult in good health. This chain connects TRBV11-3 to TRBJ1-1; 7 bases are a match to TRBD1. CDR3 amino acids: CASSRDRNTEAFF. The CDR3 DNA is TGTGCCAGCAGCAGGGACAGGAACACTGAAGCTTTCTTT.